These T cell receptor beta chains were read from a single sample in a study of blood T cell repertoires in COVID-19. The data were produced by immunoSEQ multiplex PCR, yet TCRdb's version contains in-frame clones alone and is incomplete. The table has over 120,000 clones, roughly 80% seen once. The source material was peripheral blood. The receptors were sampled from a man aged 70 or older who had recovered from COVID-19. Each CDR3 is given with its conserved first and last residue. The D gene is left open where the match is weak. Size is stated for part of the rows, as once, few or many counts, or as a class when the clone is expanded.

TRBD2 | 16 | TRBJ2-1 | TRBV28 | few | CASGPGGLARYNEQFF | TGTGCCAGCGGTCCTGGCGGACTAGCGAGATACAATGAGCAGTTCTTC
TRBD1 | 12 | TRBJ1-2 | TRBV6-6 | . | CATLPGGDGYTF | TGTGCCACCTTGCCAGGGGGCGATGGCTACACCTTC
. | 15 | TRBJ2-5 | TRBV10-1 | once | CASRRLFGDQETQYF | TGCGCCAGCAGACGACTTTTTGGCGATCAAGAGACCCAGTACTTC
. | 14 | TRBJ2-7 | TRBV23-1 | . | CASRNRVPFYEQYF | TGCGCCAGCAGAAACAGGGTCCCCTTCTACGAGCAGTACTTC
TRBD1 | 15 | TRBJ2-3 | TRBV5-4 | . | CASSLEGAITDTQYF | TGTGCCAGCAGCTTGGAGGGGGCGATTACAGATACGCAGTATTTT
TRBD2 | 13 | TRBJ2-7 | TRBV5-4 | once | CASSLAGGDEQYF | TGTGCCAGCAGCTTGGCGGGAGGCGACGAGCAGTACTTC
. | 12 | TRBJ2-7 | TRBV6-5 | . | CASRQGTYEQYF | TGTGCCAGCAGACAGGGTACCTACGAGCAGTACTTC
TRBD2 | 14 | TRBJ2-1 | TRBV6-2/TRBV6-3 | . | CASSWTSAYNEQFF | TGTGCCAGCAGTTGGACTAGCGCCTACAATGAGCAGTTCTTC
TRBD2 | 18 | TRBJ2-3 | TRBV19 | few | CASSSDPGLAGGSDTQYF | TGTGCCAGTAGTAGTGACCCGGGACTAGCGGGAGGAAGTGATACGCAGTATTTT
. | 14 | TRBJ1-5 | TRBV5-1 | . | CASSPRGWDQPQHF | TGCGCCAGCAGCCCACGGGGGTGGGATCAGCCCCAGCATTTT
. | 17 | TRBJ2-7 | TRBV4-1 | few | CASSQGRVGLSSYEQYF | TGCGCCAGCAGCCAAGGGAGGGTGGGACTCAGCTCCTACGAGCAGTACTTC
TRBD2 | 15 | TRBJ2-3 | TRBV2 | . | CASSLLAGDVDTQYF | TGTGCCAGCAGTCTTTTAGCGGGAGACGTAGATACGCAGTATTTT
. | 14 | TRBJ2-7 | TRBV19 | . | CASSIDRGTYEQYF | TGTGCCAGTAGTATAGATCGGGGGACCTACGAGCAGTACTTC
. | 14 | TRBJ2-5 | TRBV10-3 | . | CAISERDIQETQYF | TGTGCCATCAGTGAGCGGGACATCCAAGAGACCCAGTACTTC
TRBD2 | 16 | TRBJ2-1 | TRBV5-1 | . | CASSSGGLAGDNEQFF | TGCGCCAGCAGCTCGGGGGGACTAGCAGGGGACAATGAGCAGTTCTTC